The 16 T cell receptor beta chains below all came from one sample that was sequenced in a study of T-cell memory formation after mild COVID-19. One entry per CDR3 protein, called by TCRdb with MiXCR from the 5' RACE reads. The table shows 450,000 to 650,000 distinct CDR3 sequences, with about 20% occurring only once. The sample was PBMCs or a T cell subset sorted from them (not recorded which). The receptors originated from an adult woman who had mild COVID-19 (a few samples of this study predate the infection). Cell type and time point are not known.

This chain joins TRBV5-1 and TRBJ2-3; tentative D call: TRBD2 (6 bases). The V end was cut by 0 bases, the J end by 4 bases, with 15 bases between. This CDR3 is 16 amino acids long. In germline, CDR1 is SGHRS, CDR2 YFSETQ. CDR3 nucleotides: TGCGCCAGCAGCTTGGGTGGCCTAGCGCAGGCAGATACGCAGTATTTT. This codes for CASSLGGLAQADTQYF.

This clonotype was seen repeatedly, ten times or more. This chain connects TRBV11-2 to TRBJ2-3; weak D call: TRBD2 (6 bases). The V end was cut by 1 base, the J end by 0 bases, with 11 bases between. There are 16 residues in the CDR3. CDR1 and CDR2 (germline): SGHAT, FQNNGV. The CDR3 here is CASSLVGGSSTDTQYF. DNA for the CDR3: TGTGCCAGCAGCTTAGTGGGGGGATCTAGCACAGATACGCAGTATTTT.

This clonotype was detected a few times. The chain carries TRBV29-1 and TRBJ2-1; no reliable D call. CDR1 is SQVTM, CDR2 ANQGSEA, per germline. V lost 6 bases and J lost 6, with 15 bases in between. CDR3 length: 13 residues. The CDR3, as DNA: TGCAGCGTAGCAGAGAACCTCGGCAATGAGCAGTTCTTC. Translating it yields CSVAENLGNEQFF.

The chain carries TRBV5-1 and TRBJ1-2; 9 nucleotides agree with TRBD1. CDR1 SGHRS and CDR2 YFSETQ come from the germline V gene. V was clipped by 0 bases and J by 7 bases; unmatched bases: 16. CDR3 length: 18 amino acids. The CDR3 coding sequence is TGCGCCAGCAGCTTGGCCCGGGGGGACAGGGAGCACGGAGGTGGCTACACCTTC. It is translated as CASSLARGDREHGGGYTF.

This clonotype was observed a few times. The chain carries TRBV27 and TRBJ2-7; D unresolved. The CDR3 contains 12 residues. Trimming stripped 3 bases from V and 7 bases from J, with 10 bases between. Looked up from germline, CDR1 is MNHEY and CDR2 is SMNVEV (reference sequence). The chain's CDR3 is CASSFRLGEQYF. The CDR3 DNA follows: TGTGCCAGCAGTTTCCGGTTGGGAGAGCAGTACTTC.

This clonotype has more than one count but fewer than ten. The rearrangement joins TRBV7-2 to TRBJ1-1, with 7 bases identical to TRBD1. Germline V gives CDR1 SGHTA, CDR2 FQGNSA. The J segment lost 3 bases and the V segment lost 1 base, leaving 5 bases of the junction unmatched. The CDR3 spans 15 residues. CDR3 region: CASSLVFQGDTEAFF. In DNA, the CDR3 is TGTGCCAGCAGCTTAGTATTCCAGGGGGACACTGAAGCTTTCTTT.

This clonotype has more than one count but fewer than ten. The DNA for the CDR3 is TGTGCCAGCAGCTTTGGGGGGGCCAGGGAGACCCAGTACTTC. It specifies CASSFGGARETQYF. The chain is built from TRBV7-3 and TRBJ2-5, with a possible D match to TRBD2 (7 bases). Per the germline V gene, CDR1 is SGHTA and CDR2 is FQGTGA. The CDR3 loop spans 14 amino acids. V gave up 3 bases and J gave up 5 bases, with 13 bases separating them.

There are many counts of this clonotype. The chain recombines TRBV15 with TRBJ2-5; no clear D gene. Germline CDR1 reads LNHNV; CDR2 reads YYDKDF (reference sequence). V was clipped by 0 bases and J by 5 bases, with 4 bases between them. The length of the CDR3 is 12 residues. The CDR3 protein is CATSRDTETQYF. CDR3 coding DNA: TGTGCCACCAGCAGAGATACCGAGACCCAGTACTTC.

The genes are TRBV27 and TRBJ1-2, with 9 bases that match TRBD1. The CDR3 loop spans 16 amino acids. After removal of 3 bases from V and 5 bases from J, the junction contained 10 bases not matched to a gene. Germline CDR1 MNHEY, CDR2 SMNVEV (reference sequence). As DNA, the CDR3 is TGTGCCAGCAGTTTGTCCGACAGGGGGAGCTTTTATGGCTACACCTTC. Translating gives CASSLSDRGSFYGYTF.

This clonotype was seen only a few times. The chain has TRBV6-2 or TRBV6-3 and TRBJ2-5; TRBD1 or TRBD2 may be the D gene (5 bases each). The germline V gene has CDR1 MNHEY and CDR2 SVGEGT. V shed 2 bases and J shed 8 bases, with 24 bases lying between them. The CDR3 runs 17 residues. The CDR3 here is CASSYQRGGTASETQYF. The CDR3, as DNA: TGTGCCAGCAGTTACCAACGTGGGGGAACCGCCTCTGAAACCCAGTACTTC.

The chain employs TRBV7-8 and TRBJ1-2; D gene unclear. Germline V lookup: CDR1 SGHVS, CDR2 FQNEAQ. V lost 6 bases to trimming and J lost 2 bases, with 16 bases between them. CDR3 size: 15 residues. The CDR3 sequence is CASRALGPGNYGYTF. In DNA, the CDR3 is TGTGCCAGCAGAGCCCTTGGACCGGGCAACTATGGCTACACCTTC. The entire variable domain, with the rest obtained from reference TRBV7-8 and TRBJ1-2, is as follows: GAGVSQSPRYKVAKRGQDVALRCDPISGHVSLFWYQQALGQGPEFLTYFQNEAQLDKSGLPSDRFFAERPEGSVSTLKIQRTQQEDSAVYLCASRALGPGNYGYTFGSGTRLTVV.

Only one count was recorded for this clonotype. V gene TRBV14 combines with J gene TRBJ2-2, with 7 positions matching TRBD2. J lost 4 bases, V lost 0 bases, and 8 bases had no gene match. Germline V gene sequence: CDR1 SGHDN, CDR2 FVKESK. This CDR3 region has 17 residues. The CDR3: CASSQDRGAGSTGELFF. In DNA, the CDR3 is TGTGCCAGCAGCCAAGATAGGGGAGCGGGGAGCACCGGGGAGCTGTTTTTT.

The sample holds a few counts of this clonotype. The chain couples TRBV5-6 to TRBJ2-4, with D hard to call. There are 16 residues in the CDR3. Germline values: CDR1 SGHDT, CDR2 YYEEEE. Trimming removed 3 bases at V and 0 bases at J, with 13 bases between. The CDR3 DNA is TGTGCCAGCAGCTCGGATCTTAGCCTAGCCAAAAACATTCAGTACTTC. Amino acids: CASSSDLSLAKNIQYF.

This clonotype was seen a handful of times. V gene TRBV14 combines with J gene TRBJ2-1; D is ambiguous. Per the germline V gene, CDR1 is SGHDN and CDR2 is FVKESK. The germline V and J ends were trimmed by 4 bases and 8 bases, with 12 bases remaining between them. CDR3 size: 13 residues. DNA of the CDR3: TGTGCCAGCAGCCCGACCTCAATCGATGAGCAGTTCTTC. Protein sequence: CASSPTSIDEQFF.

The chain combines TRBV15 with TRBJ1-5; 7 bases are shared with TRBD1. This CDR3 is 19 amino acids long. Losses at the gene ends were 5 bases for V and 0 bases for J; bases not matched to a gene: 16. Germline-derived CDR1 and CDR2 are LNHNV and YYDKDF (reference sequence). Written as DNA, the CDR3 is TGTGCCACCAGCGGGAGGGGGCAGGGGACCCTTTATAGCAATCAGCCCCAGCATTTT. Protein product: CATSGRGQGTLYSNQPQHF.

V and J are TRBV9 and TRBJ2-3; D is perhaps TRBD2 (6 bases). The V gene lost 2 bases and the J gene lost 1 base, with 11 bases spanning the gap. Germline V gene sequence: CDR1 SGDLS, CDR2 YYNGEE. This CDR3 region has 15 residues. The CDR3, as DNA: TGTGCCAGCAGCGTCTCCTCTAGCGGCACAGATACGCAGTATTTT. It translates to CASSVSSSGTDTQYF.